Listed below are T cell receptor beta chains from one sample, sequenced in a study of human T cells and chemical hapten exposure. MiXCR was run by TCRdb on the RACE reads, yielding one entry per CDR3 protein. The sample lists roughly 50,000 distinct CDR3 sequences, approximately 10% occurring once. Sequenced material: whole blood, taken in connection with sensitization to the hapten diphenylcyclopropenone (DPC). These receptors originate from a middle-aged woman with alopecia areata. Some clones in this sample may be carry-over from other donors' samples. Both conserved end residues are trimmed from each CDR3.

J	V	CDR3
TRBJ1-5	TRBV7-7	ASSLSPGQPQH
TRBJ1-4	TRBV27	ASSLSRRTAELF
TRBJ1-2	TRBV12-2	ASRSRGGGRSRYGYT
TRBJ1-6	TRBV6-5	ASSYESFGYNSPLH
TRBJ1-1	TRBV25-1	ASSGDSSYTEAF
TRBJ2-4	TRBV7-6	ASSPGGRRGLAKNIQY
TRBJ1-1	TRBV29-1	SALRGTEAF
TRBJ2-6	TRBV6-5	ASRLDHVEANVLT
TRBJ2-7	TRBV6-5	ASSTAWTPTIEQY
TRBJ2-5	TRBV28	ASSDVTQY
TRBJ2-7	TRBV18	ASSPRLAGESYEQY
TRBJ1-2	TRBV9	ASRGGSYGYT
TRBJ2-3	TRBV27	ASSRPGLADTQY
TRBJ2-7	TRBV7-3	ASSFGDDYEQY
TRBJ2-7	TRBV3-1	ASSQQGYVGNN
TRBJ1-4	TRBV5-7	ASSLKGTDLMAD
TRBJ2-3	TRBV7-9	ASSFMGGTDTQY
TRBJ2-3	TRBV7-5	ISVPEAPWRMSGDTQY
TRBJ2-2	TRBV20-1	SANRERSTGELF
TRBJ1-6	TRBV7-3	ASSLDRGSPLH
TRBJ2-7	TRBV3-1	ASSQGVKYEQY
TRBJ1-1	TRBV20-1	SASETGLTEAF
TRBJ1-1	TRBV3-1	ASSQGSLTEAF
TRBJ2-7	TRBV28	ASSSPASGWFE
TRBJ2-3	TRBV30	AWSTGTLWTDTQY
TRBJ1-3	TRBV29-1	SGKSGNTIY
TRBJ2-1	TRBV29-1	SVEGVAGGYEQF
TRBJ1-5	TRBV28	ASSLGTGGQPQH
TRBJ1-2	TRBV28	ASSLQGGYGYT
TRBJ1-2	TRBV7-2	ASSWTKTTYGYT
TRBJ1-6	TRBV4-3	ASSRTAGDNSPLH
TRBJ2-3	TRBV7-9	ANQGVSTDTQY
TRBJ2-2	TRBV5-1	ASSAAPTGELF
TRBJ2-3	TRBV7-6	ASSARSGADTQY
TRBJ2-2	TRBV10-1	ASTKDYTGELF